The source of this TCR beta chain is a study of shared clonotypes between healthy human individuals. Clones were sequenced by immunoSEQ multiplex PCR, and TCRdb holds only the in-frame ones, with some missing. The table records about 2.1 million clones, over 85% of them present only once. Cells designated naive CD8 were CD45RO-negative and were positively selected for CCR7, with terminally differentiated effector memory CD45RA+ cells excluded. This clone appeared once. The sequence was obtained from a young man in good health. Some clones in this sample may be carry-over from other donors' samples. Sequenced material: naive CD8+ T cells from PBMCs.

The CDR3 is CASSTWVTGVTSNEQFF. The DNA for the CDR3 is TGTGCCAGCAGCACCTGGGTGACGGGAGTCACTTCCAATGAGCAGTTCTTC. The J gene is TRBJ2-1, the V gene TRBV28, with D possibly TRBD2 on 6 matching bases. Germline V gene lookup returns CDR1 MDHEN and CDR2 SYDVKM. CDR3 length: 17 amino acids. V was shortened by 6 bases and J by 6 bases, with 24 bases between the two germline ends.